This is a list of T cell receptor beta chains from one sample in a study of OX40 agonist ivuxolimab in advanced cancers. Method: immunoSEQ multiplex PCR; TCRdb's copy keeps in-frame clones and lacks some. The top ten clones hold under 0.6% of a sample with 65,000 to 95,000 clones, more than 75% of them seen once. The input for sequencing was CD4+ or CD8+ T cells sorted from blood, taken in a trial of the OX40 agonist ivuxolimab. Receptors originate from an adult with an advanced solid tumor such as melanoma, head and neck, liver or kidney cancer. Each CDR3 is given with its conserved first and last residue. A D gene is named only where the DNA matches it firmly. Size tells how often a clone was seen (once, few, many) or the class of an expanded clone, and some rows leave it out.

size: few; J: TRBJ2-3; D: -; V: TRBV9; DNA: TGTGCCAGCAGCGTAGATCAGGATACGCAGTATTTT; CDR3: CASSVDQDTQYF
size: -; J: TRBJ2-5; D: -; V: TRBV6-5; DNA: TGTGCCAGCAGGGGTCTAGTGGGGGAGGAGACCCAGTACTTC; CDR3: CASRGLVGEETQYF
size: -; J: TRBJ2-7; D: TRBD2; V: TRBV10-3; DNA: TGTGCCATCAGTCCCCTGCGTGGAGTGGGGGGGACGAGCTCCTACGAGCAGTACTTC; CDR3: CAISPLRGVGGTSSYEQYF
size: -; J: TRBJ1-1; D: -; V: TRBV7-9; DNA: TGTGCCAGCAGCCAATTAATCACTGAAGCTTTCTTT; CDR3: CASSQLITEAFF
size: few; J: TRBJ1-1; D: -; V: TRBV7-2; DNA: TGTGCCAGCAGTCGAGACCCCATGAACACTGAAGCTTTCTTT; CDR3: CASSRDPMNTEAFF
size: -; J: TRBJ2-7; D: -; V: TRBV5-4; DNA: TGTGCCAGCACCCCGGACATCTCCTCCTACGAGCAGTACTTC; CDR3: CASTPDISSYEQYF
size: -; J: TRBJ1-1; D: TRBD1; V: TRBV6-5; DNA: TGTGCCAGCAGTTACGGGACAGACATACAAGACCTGGCTTTCTTT; CDR3: CASSYGTDIQDLAFF
size: -; J: TRBJ1-2; D: TRBD1; V: TRBV6-5; DNA: TGTGCCAGCAGTTTCTCCTCTACCGGGACAGGGGGTGGCTACACCTTC; CDR3: CASSFSSTGTGGGYTF
size: -; J: TRBJ2-1; D: -; V: TRBV10-1; DNA: TGCGCCAGCAGTCAGGGGAACTCCTACAATGAGCAGTTCTTC; CDR3: CASSQGNSYNEQFF
size: -; J: TRBJ2-1; D: TRBD2; V: TRBV6-1; DNA: TGTGCCAGCAGGCCCACTAGCGAGGCCTACAATGAGCAGTTCTTC; CDR3: CASRPTSEAYNEQFF
size: -; J: TRBJ1-2; D: TRBD1; V: TRBV27; DNA: TGTGCCAGCAGTCCACGGACAGGGGGATTTTTTAAGGGTGGCTACACCTTC; CDR3: CASSPRTGGFFKGGYTF
size: -; J: TRBJ2-7; D: TRBD1; V: TRBV6-5; DNA: TGTGCCAGCAGGCCCGGGACAGGGACCCCCTACGAGCAGTACTTC; CDR3: CASRPGTGTPYEQYF
size: -; J: TRBJ2-7; D: -; V: TRBV2; DNA: TGTGCCAGCAGTGATACGAGTACCCTAAACGAGCAGTACTTC; CDR3: CASSDTSTLNEQYF
size: -; J: TRBJ1-2; D: TRBD1; V: TRBV18; DNA: TGTGCCAGCTCATCCGGAACCGGGACAGGGACAATGGGCTACACCTTC; CDR3: CASSSGTGTGTMGYTF
size: -; J: TRBJ1-2; D: -; V: TRBV5-4; DNA: TGTGCCAGCAGCTTAGGGACGGTGCGAAACCCGGGGGGCTACACCTTC; CDR3: CASSLGTVRNPGGYTF
size: -; J: TRBJ2-7; D: -; V: TRBV6-1; DNA: TGTGCCAGCAAACAAAGTTACGAGCAGTACTTC; CDR3: CASKQSYEQYF
size: once; J: TRBJ1-3; D: -; V: TRBV6-1; DNA: TGTGCCAGCAGTGAAAGAAGGATTTCGGGAAACACCATATATTTT; CDR3: CASSERRISGNTIYF
size: -; J: TRBJ2-3; D: TRBD2; V: TRBV5-6; DNA: TGTGCCAGCAGCCCGGGACTAGTGCGCACAGATACGCAGTATTTT; CDR3: CASSPGLVRTDTQYF
size: few; J: TRBJ2-2; D: -; V: TRBV18; DNA: TGTGCCAGCTCACCACGAACGAACACCGGGGAGCTGTTTTTT; CDR3: CASSPRTNTGELFF
size: -; J: TRBJ2-4; D: TRBD1; V: TRBV5-1; DNA: TGCGCCAGCAGCTCATGGACAGGGGACAACATTCAGTACTTC; CDR3: CASSSWTGDNIQYF
size: -; J: TRBJ1-1; D: -; V: TRBV28; DNA: TGTGCCAGCAGTTCGGGGACGAGTGAAGCTTTCTTT; CDR3: CASSSGTSEAFF
size: -; J: TRBJ1-1; D: -; V: TRBV5-1; DNA: TGCGCCAGCAGCCCCAACGGGGCCATGAACACTGAAGCTTTCTTT; CDR3: CASSPNGAMNTEAFF
size: -; J: TRBJ1-2; D: -; V: TRBV9; DNA: TGTGCCAGCAGCGAGGGGGACACCGACCTCCTCTATGGCTACACCTTC; CDR3: CASSEGDTDLLYGYTF
size: -; J: TRBJ2-7; D: -; V: TRBV7-9; DNA: TGTGCCAGCAGCCCCCAGACGGAGGCCTACGAGCAGTACTTC; CDR3: CASSPQTEAYEQYF
size: -; J: TRBJ1-1; D: -; V: TRBV7-8; DNA: TGTGCCAGCAGCTTTCAGGGGAATACTGAAGCTTTCTTT; CDR3: CASSFQGNTEAFF
size: -; J: TRBJ1-1; D: -; V: TRBV6-6; DNA: TGTGCCAGCAGCGCCAGGGATACTGAAGCTTTCTTT; CDR3: CASSARDTEAFF
size: -; J: TRBJ1-1; D: -; V: TRBV7-3; DNA: TGTGCCAGCAGCCTAACTCAGGCGAACACTGAAGCTTTCTTT; CDR3: CASSLTQANTEAFF
size: -; J: TRBJ2-1; D: TRBD2; V: TRBV19; DNA: TGTGCCAGTAGTATTTGGGAGGGACTCTTAAGTAATGAGCAGTTCTTC; CDR3: CASSIWEGLLSNEQFF
size: -; J: TRBJ2-7; D: TRBD1; V: TRBV18; DNA: TGTGCCAGCTCACCGGTCGGGTCAGGGGGTCCCTACGAGCAGTACTTC; CDR3: CASSPVGSGGPYEQYF
size: -; J: TRBJ2-7; D: TRBD2; V: TRBV4-1; DNA: TGCGCCAGCAGCCAAGGGGGGGGACTGACTTACGAGCAGTACTTC; CDR3: CASSQGGGLTYEQYF
size: -; J: TRBJ2-1; D: -; V: TRBV6-5; DNA: TGTGCCAGCAGTTCCCCCCCGAGGGGGGCCGATGAGCAGTTCTTC; CDR3: CASSSPPRGADEQFF
size: -; J: TRBJ2-2; D: -; V: TRBV5-4; DNA: TGTGCCAGCTCCCGACTAGGAGATAACACCGGGGAGCTGTTTTTT; CDR3: CASSRLGDNTGELFF
size: -; J: TRBJ2-7; D: -; V: TRBV27; DNA: TGTGCCAGCAGTTTTAATCACTTTGGTTCCTACGAGCAGTACTTC; CDR3: CASSFNHFGSYEQYF
size: once; J: TRBJ1-2; D: TRBD1; V: TRBV9; DNA: TGTGCCAGCAGCCCGGGACAGGAAGGTTTTACGGGAGGCTACACCTTC; CDR3: CASSPGQEGFTGGYTF
size: -; J: TRBJ2-3; D: -; V: TRBV19; DNA: TGTGCCAGTAGTTCGGCAGATACGCAGTATTTT; CDR3: CASSSADTQYF
size: -; J: TRBJ1-1; D: TRBD1; V: TRBV7-9; DNA: TGTGCCAGCAGCCCCACAGGGGCGGGCACTGAAGCTTTCTTT; CDR3: CASSPTGAGTEAFF
size: -; J: TRBJ1-5; D: -; V: TRBV2; DNA: TGTGCCAGCAGTGATAAGGGGGGCAGTCAGCCCCAGCATTTT; CDR3: CASSDKGGSQPQHF
size: -; J: TRBJ1-1; D: -; V: TRBV15; DNA: TGTGCCACCAGCAGAGATCCCAGGGAGTACACCGAAGCTTTCTTT; CDR3: CATSRDPREYTEAFF
size: -; J: TRBJ2-7; D: -; V: TRBV5-1; DNA: TGCGCCAGCAGCTTTGGGCAGGGCTCCTACGAGCAGTACTTC; CDR3: CASSFGQGSYEQYF
size: -; J: TRBJ2-6; D: -; V: TRBV29-1; DNA: TGCAGCGTTGAAGGAGTCCCTGGGGCCAACGTCCTGACTTTC; CDR3: CSVEGVPGANVLTF
size: -; J: TRBJ1-5; D: -; V: TRBV6-1; DNA: TGTGCCAGCAGTGAGGGACACAATAGCAATCAGCCCCAGCATTTT; CDR3: CASSEGHNSNQPQHF
size: -; J: TRBJ2-3; D: -; V: TRBV11-2; DNA: TGTGCCAGCAGCTTAGTGTCTGAGGCAGATACGCAGTATTTT; CDR3: CASSLVSEADTQYF
size: once; J: TRBJ1-6; D: -; V: TRBV28; DNA: TGTGCCAGCAGTCGAACAGGGATGAGTGATTCACCCCTCCACTTT; CDR3: CASSRTGMSDSPLHF
size: -; J: TRBJ2-7; D: TRBD1; V: TRBV5-1; DNA: TGCGCCAGCAGCCAAACCGGGACAGGGGCCTACGAGCAGTACTTC; CDR3: CASSQTGTGAYEQYF
size: -; J: TRBJ1-2; D: -; V: TRBV7-8; DNA: TGTGCCAGCAGCTTAGTAACCCGCGCAGCATCCTATGGCTACACCTTC; CDR3: CASSLVTRAASYGYTF
size: -; J: TRBJ1-2; D: TRBD1; V: TRBV19; DNA: TGTGCCAGTATTACAAATGGCCGAGACAGGGATAAATATGGCTACACCTTC; CDR3: CASITNGRDRDKYGYTF
size: -; J: TRBJ1-6; D: -; V: TRBV18; DNA: TGTGCCAGCTCCTCCGATTCACCCCTCCACTTT; CDR3: CASSSDSPLHF
size: -; J: TRBJ1-1; D: -; V: TRBV11-2; DNA: TGTGCCAGCAGCTTATCCGGTCTGGGGCCCGTAACCCCTGAAGCTTTCTTT; CDR3: CASSLSGLGPVTPEAFF
size: -; J: TRBJ1-4; D: TRBD1; V: TRBV19; DNA: TGTGCCAGTAGTCTCACCGGCAGGGGGGCAGCAACTAATGAAAAACTGTTTTTT; CDR3: CASSLTGRGAATNEKLFF
size: -; J: TRBJ2-7; D: TRBD2; V: TRBV18; DNA: TGTGCCAGCTCTCCTAGCGGGGGGTCCTACGAGCAGTACTTC; CDR3: CASSPSGGSYEQYF
size: -; J: TRBJ2-1; D: TRBD1; V: TRBV28; DNA: TGTGCCAGCAGCTTAACAGGGGGCGAACGTAATGAGCAGTTCTTC; CDR3: CASSLTGGERNEQFF
size: -; J: TRBJ2-2; D: -; V: TRBV7-3; DNA: TGTGCCAGCCTAACACGGGAAGGGGCCGGGGAGCTGTTTTTT; CDR3: CASLTREGAGELFF
size: once; J: TRBJ2-3; D: -; V: TRBV9; DNA: TGTGCCAGCAGCCCTCAAAGGACAAGCACAGATACGCAGTATTTT; CDR3: CASSPQRTSTDTQYF